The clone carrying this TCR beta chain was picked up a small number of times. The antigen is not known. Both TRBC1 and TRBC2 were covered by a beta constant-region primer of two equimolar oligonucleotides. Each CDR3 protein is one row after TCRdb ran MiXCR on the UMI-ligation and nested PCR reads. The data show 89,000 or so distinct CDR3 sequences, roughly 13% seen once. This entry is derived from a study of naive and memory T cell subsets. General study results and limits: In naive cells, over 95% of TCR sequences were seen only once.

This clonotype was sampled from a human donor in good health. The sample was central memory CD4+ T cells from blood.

CDR3 in amino acids: CASSSQGEQFF. The CDR3 DNA reads as TGTGCCAGCAGCTCCCAGGGTGAGCAGTTCTTC. This chain links TRBV7-3 with TRBJ2-1; perhaps TRBD1 as D (5 bases). CDR1 SGHTA and CDR2 FQGTGA come from the germline V gene. The V gene lost 4 bases and the J gene lost 9 bases, with 7 bases spanning the gap. CDR3 length equals 11 residues.